This T cell receptor beta chain was identified in a study of T cell repertoires in cytomegalovirus infection (dated by TCRdb to between 2018 and 2020). Background for the entire study: Alongside well-studied HLA-B-restricted epitopes, the peptide stimulations were aimed at recently identified HLA-C-restricted CMV epitopes, whose presentation resists viral immunomodulation. Because public TCR beta signatures pointed to carriage of CMV infection together with the matching HLA type, the HLA type of each donor mattered for the analysis.

With respect to this clonotype: Its antigen is currently not known. No much larger clone is present one base from it, and per-base qualities are unavailable.

The sample's treatment or condition label is to be understood as: in vitro stimulation with specific CMV peptide epitopes to enrich CMV-specific T cells. Looking up the germline V gene (reference sequence) yields CDR1 DFQATT and CDR2 SNEGSKA. Trimming takes 5 bases off V and 1 base off J; junction bases not matched to a gene: 8. Measured from the cysteine to the phenylalanine, the CDR3 is 14 residues long. Only the CDR3 DNA is retained, 42 bases long and in frame from the first base. The run used an Illumina HiSeq 1500. TCRdb took the public reads, trimmed them with fastp at Q25, ran MiXCR for clone calling and kept in-frame beta chains. Each entry merges the rows of one CDR3 protein and shows their most common DNA and genes. Present in this sample are roughly 730,000 distinct CDR3 sequences, around 30% of which were seen just once. The biggest ten clones account for over 15% of the sample. What the study reported, not specific to this receptor: Cumulative frequency of public TCR beta family members discriminated carriers of CMV infection plus the relevant HLA type in this cohort and an independent roughly 330-donor cohort. The ex vivo response was dominated by HLA-C-restricted CMV-specific TCR beta clonotypes, which also provided the single most frequent clonotype in two of eight donors.

The material sequenced was cultured PBMCs, taken from culture after CMV antigen stimulation. The sequence links TRBV20-1 to TRBJ2-7; 7 bases in the junction line up with TRBD2. The TCR comes from a human donor in good health (CMV status not recorded). Some clones in this sample may be carry-over from other donors' samples. The bases read TGCAGTGCTCCCCGGGACTACCAATCCTACGAGCAGTACTTC. Translated, it gives CSAPRDYQSYEQYF.